The rows below give T cell receptor beta chains drawn from one sample of a study of PD-1 blockade in classical Hodgkin lymphoma. Clones were sequenced by immunoSEQ multiplex PCR, and TCRdb holds only the in-frame ones, with some missing. The table lists 50,000 or so clones, under 95% of them singletons. Sequencing was performed on peripheral blood mononuclear cells (PBMCs), taken before the second cycle of nivolumab. The receptors were sampled from a human donor with classical Hodgkin lymphoma. CDR3s include the opening cysteine and the closing phenylalanine or tryptophan. The D gene is left open where the match is weak. Only part of the rows carry a size: once, few, many, or a class if the clone is expanded.

D gene	V gene	CDR3 length	clone size	J gene	CDR3 DNA	CDR3 protein
TRBD2	TRBV5-1	18	NA	TRBJ2-1	TGCGCCAGCAGCTTGCCCGCGGAAGGGGTAGCGGGAACGGTTGAGCAGTTCTTC	CASSLPAEGVAGTVEQFF
TRBD1	TRBV5-1	16	NA	TRBJ2-2	TGCGCCAGCAGCTTTACGACAGGGGGGAACACCGGGGAGCTGTTTTTT	CASSFTTGGNTGELFF
NA	TRBV7-2	13	NA	TRBJ2-3	TGTGCCAGCGGACGACTAAGCACAGATACGCAGTATTTT	CASGRLSTDTQYF
NA	TRBV19	18	NA	TRBJ1-5	TGTGCCAGTACAGTGTTAAGGGGAAATGGGTATAGCAATCAGCCCCAGCATTTT	CASTVLRGNGYSNQPQHF
NA	TRBV9	15	NA	TRBJ1-5	TGTGCCAGCAGCTCGACGGCGGGACCCAATCAGCCCCAGCATTTT	CASSSTAGPNQPQHF
NA	TRBV28	11	NA	TRBJ1-5	TGTGCCAGCAGCTCTGGGGCAGGGGAGCATTTT	CASSSGAGEHF
TRBD1	TRBV9	15	NA	TRBJ2-7	TGTGCCAGCAGCGGAACAGGGGGCCGGGTCTACGAGCAGTACTTC	CASSGTGGRVYEQYF
NA	TRBV27	14	few	TRBJ1-5	TGTGCCAGCAGGCAGGGTTATAGCAATCAGCCCCAGCATTTT	CASRQGYSNQPQHF
NA	TRBV5-1	12	NA	TRBJ1-4	TGCGCCAGCACCCTGCCTAATGAAAAACTGTTTTTT	CASTLPNEKLFF
NA	TRBV14	14	NA	TRBJ2-3	TGTGCCAGCAGCCAGGAACAGCACACAGATACGCAGTATTTT	CASSQEQHTDTQYF
TRBD1	TRBV7-9	16	NA	TRBJ1-2	TGTGCCAGCAGCAACCGGGACAGACAATCTAACTATGGCTACACCTTC	CASSNRDRQSNYGYTF
NA	TRBV7-3	14	once	TRBJ2-2	TGTGCCAGCAGCTTACACGGGAACACCGGGGAGCTGTTTTTT	CASSLHGNTGELFF
NA	TRBV19	13	NA	TRBJ1-3	TGTGCCACTCAACTTCTTACCGGAGACACCATATATTTT	CATQLLTGDTIYF
NA	TRBV9	14	once	TRBJ1-2	TGTGCCAGCAGCGTAGCCGGAGACTCCTATGGCTACACCTTC	CASSVAGDSYGYTF
TRBD1	TRBV5-1	17	NA	TRBJ2-1	TGCGCCAGCACCGACGGGACAGGGGTGGTCTCCTACAATGAGCAGTTCTTC	CASTDGTGVVSYNEQFF
TRBD2	TRBV19	15	NA	TRBJ2-1	TGTGCCAGTAGTATAGGCACTAGCGGGAGTAATGAGCAGTTCTTC	CASSIGTSGSNEQFF
TRBD2	TRBV4-3	16	NA	TRBJ2-1	TGCGCCAGCAGCCAGCGACCCGGGACTAGCTTCGATGAGCAGTTCTTC	CASSQRPGTSFDEQFF
NA	TRBV14	12	NA	TRBJ1-5	TGTGCCAGCAGCCTACAGGGCTGGCCCCAGCATTTT	CASSLQGWPQHF
NA	TRBV6-1	15	NA	TRBJ1-5	TGTGCCAGCAGTATACAGGCTCACCTCAATCAGCCCCAGCATTTT	CASSIQAHLNQPQHF
NA	TRBV6-5	14	NA	TRBJ1-1	TGTGCCAGCAGTTCCAGGGGTGGTGTCACTGAAGCTTTCTTT	CASSSRGGVTEAFF
NA	TRBV7-2	15	NA	TRBJ1-4	TGTGCCAGCAGCTATGGACCGTTAGCTAATGAAAAACTGTTTTTT	CASSYGPLANEKLFF
NA	TRBV9	15	once	TRBJ2-2	TGTGCCAGCGGGACTCTCGTAACGAACACCGGGGAGCTGTTTTTT	CASGTLVTNTGELFF
TRBD2	TRBV9	13	NA	TRBJ2-7	TGTGCCAGCAGCCTTGCTAGCGGTTACGAGCAGTACTTC	CASSLASGYEQYF
NA	TRBV5-8	14	NA	TRBJ1-5	TGTGCCAGCAGCTACACAGATAGCAATCAGCCCCAGCATTTT	CASSYTDSNQPQHF
TRBD1	TRBV7-6	17	NA	TRBJ1-2	TGTGCCAGCAGCTTAAGTGGGACAGGGGATCGGATCTATGGCTACACCTTC	CASSLSGTGDRIYGYTF
TRBD1	TRBV2	14	NA	TRBJ2-3	TGTGCCAGCAGAGCCGGGACAGGGCTTGATACGCAGTATTTT	CASRAGTGLDTQYF
NA	TRBV29-1	14	NA	TRBJ2-2	TGCAGCGTTGATCTAAGGGGGAGTACCGGGGAGCTGTTTTTT	CSVDLRGSTGELFF
TRBD2	TRBV19	16	NA	TRBJ2-2	TGTGCCAGTACCCTGGGACTAGCGGGGAACACCGGGGAGCTGTTTTTT	CASTLGLAGNTGELFF